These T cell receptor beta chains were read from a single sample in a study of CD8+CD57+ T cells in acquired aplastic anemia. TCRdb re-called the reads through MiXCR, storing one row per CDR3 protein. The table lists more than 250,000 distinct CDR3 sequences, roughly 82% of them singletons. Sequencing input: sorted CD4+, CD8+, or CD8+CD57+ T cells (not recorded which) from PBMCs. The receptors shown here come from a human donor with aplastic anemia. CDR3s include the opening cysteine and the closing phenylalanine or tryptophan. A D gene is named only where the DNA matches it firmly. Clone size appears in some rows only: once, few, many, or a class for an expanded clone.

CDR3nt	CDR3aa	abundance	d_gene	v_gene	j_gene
TGTGCCAGCAGCGCCGTCCGGGGTAACTACGATGAGCAGTTC	CASSAVRGNYDEQF	NA	NA	TRBV7-2	TRBJ2-7
TGCGCCAGCAGTGAGGGCAATCAGCCCCAGCATTTT	CASSEGNQPQHF	NA	NA	TRBV10-1	TRBJ1-5
TGTGCCAGCAGCTTGGCTAGCGGGAGGGCATATACGCAGCAGTATTTT	CASSLASGRAYTQQYF	NA	TRBD2	TRBV7-2	TRBJ2-3
TGTGCCAGCAGCGAGGAAGGGGGGGTCAGTGGTCACCCCCTCCACTTT	CASSEEGGVSGHPLHF	once	NA	TRBV7-3	TRBJ1-6
TGTGCCAGTAGTATAGCTAGCGGGGGGTGGAATGAGCAGTTCTTC	CASSIASGGWNEQFF	few	TRBD2	TRBV19	TRBJ2-1
TGTGCCAGCAGCTTGGGGGGACGGTGGTACTACAATGAGCAGTTCTTC	CASSLGGRWYYNEQFF	NA	NA	TRBV11-2	TRBJ2-1
TGTGCCACCAGCAGAGATCCGGAGGAGACCCAGTACTTC	CATSRDPEETQYF	NA	NA	TRBV15	TRBJ2-5
TGCAGTGCTAGAGACACAGGGCGTCCAAGTGGCTACACCTTC	CSARDTGRPSGYTF	once	NA	TRBV20-1	TRBJ1-2
TGTGCCAGCAGCCCGACAGGGGGCACTGAAGCTTTCTTT	CASSPTGGTEAFF	NA	TRBD1	TRBV29-1	TRBJ1-1
TGTGCCAGCAGCTCAGCACTGACAGCGAACAATCAGGATTTCTTT	CASSSALTANNQDFF	NA	NA	TRBV7-8	TRBJ1-1
TGTGCCAGCAGCGTTTGGGCAGAGGAGCAGTTCTTT	CASSVWAEEQFF	NA	NA	TRBV7-3	TRBJ2-1
TGTGCCAGCAGCTTAGACTCGCGATACGAGCAGTACTTC	CASSLDSRYEQYF	NA	NA	TRBV7-9	TRBJ2-7
TGCAGCGTGGCCAGGGGGCACAATGAGCAGTTCTTC	CSVARGHNEQFF	NA	TRBD1	TRBV29-1	TRBJ2-1
TGTGCCAGCAGCTTAGCTCATACAGATCAGCCCCAGCATTTT	CASSLAHTDQPQHF	once	NA	TRBV11-3	TRBJ1-5
TGTGCCAGCAGCCCTAAGGGACTAGAATACGAGCAGTACTTC	CASSPKGLEYEQYF	NA	TRBD2	TRBV9	TRBJ2-7
TGTGCCAGCACACGTATTCAGGGTAGCAATTCACCCCTCCACTTT	CASTRIQGSNSPLHF	NA	NA	TRBV6-5	TRBJ1-6
TGTGCCAGCAGCGTAGCGGGAAGGAGCGCGGATACGCACTATTTT	CASSVAGRSADTHYF	NA	TRBD2	TRBV7-9	TRBJ2-3
TGTGCCACCAGCAGCACCGGAGACTCAGACACCCAGTACTTC	CATSSTGDSDTQYF	NA	NA	TRBV15	TRBJ2-7
TGTGCCAGCAGCCAAGATAGGGCAGGGCCTAACTATGGCTACACCTTC	CASSQDRAGPNYGYTF	NA	NA	TRBV4-2	TRBJ1-2
TGTGCCAGCAGCTTGGCCGGGGGCGCCGACAATGGCCACCTCCACTTT	CASSLAGGADNGHLHF	NA	NA	TRBV7-2	TRBJ1-6
TGTGCCACCAGCGAAGGGGGCGCAGATACGCAGTATTTT	CATSEGGADTQYF	NA	TRBD1	TRBV15	TRBJ2-3
TGTGCCACCAGCGGACGGGGCGTTGCGTACGAGCAGGACTTC	CATSGRGVAYEQDF	NA	NA	TRBV9	TRBJ2-7
TGTGCCAGCAGCTTTACTAGCGGCGGGGGGTCGGATACGCAGTATTTT	CASSFTSGGGSDTQYF	NA	TRBD2	TRBV5-4	TRBJ2-3
TGTGCCAGCAGCGCAGACAGCGGATCCTACAATGAACCCTTCCACTTT	CASSADSGSYNEPFHF	NA	NA	TRBV19	TRBJ1-6
TGTGCCAGCAGCTTTCCGGGAGGTCCCGATACCGATGATCAGTTCTTC	CASSFPGGPDTDDQFF	NA	TRBD2	TRBV7-8	TRBJ2-1
TGTGCCAGCAGCTTCCCAGGGGCCACCTACGAGCAGTACTTC	CASSFPGATYEQYF	NA	NA	TRBV7-2	TRBJ2-7
TGTGCCAGTAGTATAGGTGTGGGGAGAGCCTACGAGCAGTACTTC	CASSIGVGRAYEQYF	NA	NA	TRBV19	TRBJ2-7
TGCAGCGTTGAAGAGTACAATGAGCAGTTCTTC	CSVEEYNEQFF	few	NA	TRBV29-1	TRBJ2-1